This paragraph reports one T cell receptor (beta chain). Antigen specificity is unknown. This entry comes from a study of OX40 agonist ivuxolimab in advanced cancers. Study outcomes and limitations: Both blood CD4+ and CD8+ T cells showed clonal growth by week 6 at 0.1 to 3.0 mg/kg.

Sequencing was performed with immunoSEQ multiplex PCR; in TCRdb, only in-frame clones are kept and a portion is missing. The data show around 77,000 clones, approximately 94% seen once. Trimming removed 9 bases at V and 0 bases at J, with 5 bases between. This CDR3 has 11 amino acids. Germline V gives CDR1 LNHDA, CDR2 SQIVND (reference sequence). The clonotype comes from an adult with an advanced solid tumor such as melanoma, head and neck, liver or kidney cancer. The V call is TRBV19, the J call TRBJ1-2; the D gene is possibly TRBD1 (5 bases). The sample here was CD4+ or CD8+ T cells sorted from blood, taken in a trial of the OX40 agonist ivuxolimab. CDR3 in amino acids: CASRANYGYTF. CDR3 DNA: TGTGCCAGCAGGGCTAACTATGGCTACACCTTC. Combining the CDR3 with reference TRBV19 and TRBJ1-2 gives the whole variable domain DGGITQSPKYLFRKEGQNVTLSCEQNLNHDAMYWYRQDPGQGLRLIYYSQIVNDFQKGDIAEGYSVSREKKESFPLTVTSAQKNPTAFYLCASRANYGYTFGSGTRLTVV.